This TCR beta chain emerged from a study of graft-versus-host responses after intestinal transplantation. Overall study context: All of the recipients had induction that used anti-thymocyte globulin, then tacrolimus and steroids for around three years. The study's findings and limits: Subjects displaying graft-donor T cell macrochimerism possessed elevated graft-versus-host to host-versus-graft clonal ratios inside allografts.

Data came from immunoSEQ multiplex PCR; TCRdb stores just in-frame clones and leaves some out. Counted here are under 30,000 clones, approximately 95% occurring once; the ten biggest clones make up approximately 0.53%. This clone was seen once. What it recognizes is unknown. This CDR3 spans 13 amino acids. V lost 5 bases to trimming and J lost 2 bases, with 10 bases between them. CDR1 SGHVS and CDR2 FNYEAQ come from the germline V gene. The source of this sequence is a human patient who received an intestinal transplant, so some T cells may come from the graft donor. The chain couples TRBV7-6 to TRBJ2-7; perhaps TRBD1 as D (5 bases). Sequenced here: PBMCs, sampled 18 days after transplant. CDR3 sequence reads: CASSPSGTYEQYF. DNA of the CDR3: TGTGCCAGCAGCCCGTCAGGGACCTACGAGCAGTACTTC. Drawing the rest from reference TRBV7-6 and TRBJ2-7, the complete variable domain is GAGVSQSPRYKVTKRGQDVALRCDPISGHVSLYWYRQALGQGPEFLTYFNYEAQQDKSGLPNDRFSAERPEGSISTLTIQRTEQRDSAMYRCASSPSGTYEQYFGPGTRLTVT.